These 29 T cell receptor beta chains were sequenced from one sample in a study of blood T cell repertoires in COVID-19. Sequenced by immunoSEQ multiplex PCR; TCRdb stores in-frame clones only, minus some. The sample has around 110,000 clones, roughly 78% seen once; the top ten hold roughly 17%. Sequencing input: peripheral blood. These receptors were collected from a man in his 60s with active or convalescent COVID-19.

This clone was detected only once. The chain couples TRBV6-6 to TRBJ2-2; 9 positions match TRBD2. CDR1 and CDR2 from the germline V gene are MNHNY and SVGAGI (reference sequence). Unmatched junction bases numbered 3, after V lost 7 bases and J lost 6 bases. There are 13 residues in the CDR3. The CDR3 spells CASNPSGAGELFF. CDR3 bases: TGTGCCAGCAACCCTAGCGGGGCCGGGGAGCTGTTTTTT.

This clone is a singleton in its sample. The chain uses TRBV5-4 and TRBJ2-5; D not certain. CDR1 and CDR2 (germline): SGHNT, YYREEE (reference sequence). The CDR3 spans 12 residues. V was trimmed by 1 base and J by 3 bases, leaving 4 bases between them. CDR3 amino acids: CASSLREETQYF. The DNA of the CDR3 is TGTGCCAGCAGCTTGAGAGAAGAGACCCAGTACTTC.

This clone was observed once. Its ends do not fully match the called genes, so a read error is possible. This rearrangement joins TRBV6-5 to TRBJ1-3; the match to TRBD1 covers 8 bases. Germline V gives CDR1 MNHEY, CDR2 SVGAGI. This CDR3 has 15 residues. DNA for the CDR3: TGTGCCAGCAGCCGGGACAGGAACTCTGGAAATACCATATATTTT. Residues: CASSRDRNSGNTIYF.

This rearrangement joins TRBV5-1 to TRBJ2-5; TRBD1 matches at 8 bases. This CDR3 comprises 15 residues. V shed 0 bases and J 1 base; nucleotides not matched to a gene: 2. Germline-derived CDR1 and CDR2 are SGHRS and YFSETQ. The CDR3 nucleotides are TGCGCCAGCAGCTTGGCCGGGACAGGCCAAGAGACCCAGTACTTC. Its protein product is CASSLAGTGQETQYF.

The V gene is TRBV5-6, the J gene TRBJ2-3, with TRBD2 as a possible D gene (5 bases). Germline V gene data show CDR1 as SGHDT and CDR2 as YYEEEE. This CDR3 has 13 residues. Trimming left V 0 bases short and J 9 bases short, with 11 bases between. CDR3 loop: CASSLVATLTQYF. CDR3 coding DNA: TGTGCCAGCAGCTTGGTAGCGACCCTCACGCAGTATTTT.

The chain couples TRBV29-1 to TRBJ2-6; TRBD2 is a possible D gene (6 bases). V was cut by 5 bases and J by 4 bases, with 15 bases left in between. This CDR3 comprises 15 residues. The germline gives CDR1 SQVTM, CDR2 ANQGSEA. CDR3 residues: CSVYSEGQGANVLTF. The CDR3 DNA follows: TGCAGCGTTTATTCGGAGGGGCAGGGGGCCAACGTCCTGACTTTC.

This clone was observed once. The chain uses TRBV12-3 or TRBV12-4 and TRBJ1-5; D uncertain. The CDR3 consists of 12 residues. V was shortened by 8 bases and J by 4 bases, with 9 bases between the two germline ends. CDR3 bases: TGTGCCAGCTCCAGTAATAATCAGCCCCAGCATTTT. Translation: CASSSNNQPQHF.

This CDR3 reads CASSSTSPGELFF. The CDR3 DNA reads as TGTGCCAGCAGTTCGACTAGTCCCGGGGAGCTGTTTTTT. The chain is built from TRBV2 and TRBJ2-2, with TRBD2 as a possible D gene (6 bases). V was pared by 5 bases and J by 6 bases, with 10 bases between. This CDR3 has 13 residues. Looked up from germline, CDR1 is SNHLY and CDR2 is FYNNEI.

The V call is TRBV7-6, the J call TRBJ2-3; perhaps TRBD1 as D (6 bases). The ends were cut back, 4 bases at V and 2 bases at J, with 10 bases in the middle. The germline V gene encodes CDR1 SGHVS and CDR2 FNYEAQ. This CDR3 is built from 14 residues. The CDR3 coding sequence is TGTGCCAGCAGCTCCCGGGACATCACAGATACGCAGTATTTT. Amino acid sequence: CASSSRDITDTQYF.

V is TRBV11-3 and J is TRBJ2-3; D may be TRBD1 (5 bases). Germline CDR1 SGHNT, CDR2 YENEEA. The V end lost 1 base, the J end lost 1 base, and 9 bases lay between the germline ends. The CDR3 contains 15 residues. For the CDR3, the DNA is TGTGCCAGCAGCTTAGGGCAGGGCGGCACAGATACGCAGTATTTT. Amino acid sequence: CASSLGQGGTDTQYF. The full variable domain, with the rest looked up from reference TRBV11-3 and TRBJ2-3, is EAGVVQSPRYKIIEKKQPVAFWCNPISGHNTLYWYLQNLGQGPELLIRYENEEAVDDSQLPKDRFSAERLKGVDSTLKIQPAELGDSAVYLCASSLGQGGTDTQYFGPGTRLTVL.

The V gene is TRBV18, the J gene TRBJ2-1, with 9 bases identical to TRBD2. The ends lost 0 bases at V and 3 bases at J; junction bases unmatched: 6. Germline CDR1 is KGHSH and CDR2 is LQKENI. CDR3 length: 17 amino acids. CDR3 amino acids: CASSPPAGGPLYNEQFF. The CDR3 region has the DNA TGTGCCAGCTCACCACCCGCGGGAGGGCCTCTCTACAATGAGCAGTTCTTC.

The chain employs TRBV7-8 and TRBJ2-7, with a possible D match to TRBD1 (5 bases). Germline CDR1 is SGHVS and CDR2 is FQNEAQ. Trimming removed 1 base from V and 5 bases from J, with 18 bases in between. CDR3 length: 16 residues. CDR3 loop: CASSLESVGKGDEQYF. CDR3 DNA: TGTGCCAGCAGCTTAGAATCGGTTGGTAAAGGGGACGAGCAGTACTTC.

The rearrangement joins TRBV4-3 to TRBJ2-6, with 11 bases lining up with TRBD1. The CDR3 totals 18 residues. Germline CDR1 reads LGHNA; CDR2 reads YSLEER. Trimming at V came to 8 bases and at J to 3 bases, leaving 12 bases not matched to a gene. Here the CDR3 reads CASHWGQGGFDGANVLTF. CDR3 nucleotides: TGCGCCAGCCATTGGGGACAGGGGGGATTTGATGGGGCCAACGTCCTGACTTTC.

The gene calls are TRBV9 and TRBJ2-3; D gene unclear. The CDR3 contains 16 residues. Germline-derived CDR1 and CDR2 are SGDLS and YYNGEE. Trimming cost V 0 bases and J 4 bases, with 15 bases left between them. The CDR3: CASSVADSAPADTQYF. The DNA of the CDR3 is TGTGCCAGCAGCGTAGCAGACTCCGCCCCCGCAGATACGCAGTATTTT. Based on the CDR3 plus reference TRBV9 and TRBJ2-3, the full variable domain is DSGVTQTPKHLITATGQRVTLRCSPRSGDLSVYWYQQSLDQGLQFLIQYYNGEERAKGNILERFSAQQFPDLHSELNLSSLELGDSALYFCASSVADSAPADTQYFGPGTRLTVL.

The CDR3 nucleotides read TGTGCCAGCAGTTTAGCGCGGGCCGGCGAGCAGTACTTC. It translates to CASSLARAGEQYF. The V and J genes are TRBV12-3 or TRBV12-4 and TRBJ2-7; perhaps TRBD2 as D (5 bases). The length of the CDR3 is 13 residues. V shed 0 bases and J shed 6 bases, with 9 bases lying between them.

The chain carries TRBV27 and TRBJ2-1; 8 bases line up with TRBD2. The CDR3 totals 15 residues. The V gene's germline CDR1 is MNHEY and CDR2 SMNVEV (reference sequence). V trimming: 5 bases; J trimming: 7 bases; junction bases outside the gene matches: 10. CDR3 sequence reads: CASSPRGGMRNEQFF. The CDR3 region has the DNA TGTGCCAGCAGTCCCCGGGGGGGTATGAGGAATGAGCAGTTCTTC.

V usage is TRBV28 and J usage is TRBJ2-7; 11 nucleotides align to TRBD1. Germline V gene data show CDR1 as MDHEN and CDR2 as SYDVKM. This CDR3 contains 16 residues. The ends lost 5 bases at V and 0 bases at J; junction bases unmatched: 6. The DNA of the CDR3 is TGTGCCAGCAGTCCCCCAGGGACAGGGGGCTCCTACGAGCAGTACTTC. This sequence encodes CASSPPGTGGSYEQYF.

In this sample, this clone turned up once. This sequence joins TRBV20-1 and TRBJ2-2; D gene unclear. The germline V and J ends were trimmed by 3 bases and 5 bases, with 13 bases remaining between them. The CDR3 runs 14 residues. Germline V gives CDR1 DFQATT, CDR2 SNEGSKA (reference sequence). The CDR3 protein is CSASRRWATGELFF. The CDR3 DNA reads TGCAGTGCTAGTCGGCGTTGGGCGACCGGGGAGCTGTTTTTT.

The chain uses TRBV5-4 and TRBJ2-7; perhaps TRBD2 as D (6 bases). V dropped 2 bases and J dropped 0 bases, with 12 bases sitting between them. The CDR3 is made up of 15 amino acids. Germline V gene lookup returns CDR1 SGHNT and CDR2 YYREEE (reference sequence). CDR3 sequence reads: CASSLGGVVSYEQYF. The CDR3, as DNA: TGTGCCAGCAGCTTAGGCGGGGTGGTCTCCTACGAGCAGTACTTC. Together with reference TRBV5-4 and TRBJ2-7, the CDR3 gives the full variable domain: ETGVTQSPTHLIKTRGQQVTLRCSSQSGHNTVSWYQQALGQGPQFIFQYYREEENGRGNFPPRFSGLQFPNYSSELNVNALELDDSALYLCASSLGGVVSYEQYFGPGTRLTVT.

V gene TRBV3-1 (or the pseudogene TRBV3-2) combines with J gene TRBJ2-2; D possibly corresponds to TRBD1 (6 bases). The CDR3 runs 16 residues. Germline V gene lookup returns CDR1 LGHDT and CDR2 YNNKEL (reference sequence). The V end was cut by 4 bases, the J end by 7 bases, with 19 bases between. The CDR3 here is CASSLQGAGTNGELFF. DNA of the CDR3: TGTGCCAGCAGCCTTCAAGGGGCAGGGACAAACGGGGAGCTGTTTTTT.

V and J are TRBV6-2 or TRBV6-3 and TRBJ2-1; D is perhaps TRBD2 (7 bases). V gave up 2 bases and J gave up 5 bases, with 22 bases separating them. The CDR3 consists of 18 residues. Germline assignment: CDR1 MNHEY and CDR2 SVGEGT. The chain's CDR3 is CASSYPPGRGTLNNEQFF. CDR3 nucleotides: TGTGCCAGCAGTTACCCGCCGGGGAGGGGGACTCTCAACAATGAGCAGTTCTTC.

This clone was seen a handful of times. The J gene is TRBJ1-3, the V gene TRBV3-1 (or the pseudogene TRBV3-2); D possibly corresponds to TRBD1 (6 bases). The germline V gene has CDR1 LGHDT and CDR2 YNNKEL (reference sequence). The CDR3 extends over 17 amino acids. Trimming took off 1 base at V and 0 bases at J, with 13 bases between the two ends. The CDR3 nucleotides are TGTGCCAGCAGCCAAGGGACAGCCTCATTCTCTGGAAACACCATATATTTT. This sequence encodes CASSQGTASFSGNTIYF.

V gene TRBV7-7 combines with J gene TRBJ2-5; D unresolved. Germline CDR1 is SSHAT and CDR2 is FNYEAQ (reference sequence). Trimming left V 2 bases short and J 0 bases short, with 16 bases between. This CDR3 is 17 amino acids long. CDR3 sequence (DNA): TGTGCCAGCAGCTTACGAGACATACCTGGCCACCAAGAGACCCAGTACTTC. Its translation is CASSLRDIPGHQETQYF.

This chain joins TRBV7-2 and TRBJ2-3; 11 bases map to TRBD2. The CDR3 runs 17 residues. After removal of 5 bases from V and 4 bases from J, the junction contained 11 bases not matched to a gene. Germline lookup yields CDR1 SGHTA and CDR2 FQGNSA. CDR3 in amino acids: CASSPNLAGGGPDTQYF. The CDR3 DNA sequence: TGTGCCAGCAGCCCCAATCTAGCGGGAGGAGGGCCAGATACGCAGTATTTT.

In this sample, this clone turned up a few times. The V call is TRBV10-3, the J call TRBJ1-1; TRBD1 is a possible D gene (6 bases). V dropped 7 bases and J dropped 4 bases, with 16 bases sitting between them. In germline, CDR1 is ENHRY, CDR2 SYGVKD. The CDR3 totals 14 residues. This CDR3 is CAIKGEGVVTEAFF. The CDR3 DNA is TGTGCCATCAAAGGGGAGGGGGTGGTCACTGAAGCTTTCTTT.

V and J are TRBV9 and TRBJ2-4; unclear D gene. Germline V CDR1 and CDR2: SGDLS, YYNGEE. The CDR3 loop spans 13 amino acids. V was trimmed by 0 bases and J by 6 bases, leaving 7 bases between them. In DNA form, the CDR3 reads TGTGCCAGCAGCGTAGAAGGCGGAAACATTCAGTACTTC. It yields the protein CASSVEGGNIQYF.

The genes are TRBV10-3 and TRBJ2-4; TRBD2 matches at 7 bases. The junction had 4 bases not matched to a gene; V was cut back by 6 bases and J by 2 bases. From germline, CDR1 is ENHRY and CDR2 SYGVKD. This CDR3 region has 14 residues. The CDR3 DNA reads as TGTGCCATCAGCTCTAGCGGCCCCAAAAACATTCAGTACTTC. Its protein is CAISSSGPKNIQYF.

The chain uses TRBV5-1 and TRBJ2-1; the D is unclear. The CDR3 is made up of 13 amino acids. The V end was cut by 3 bases, the J end by 0 bases, with 4 bases between. Germline loops: CDR1 SGHRS, CDR2 YFSETQ. In nucleotides, the CDR3 is TGCGCCAGCAGCTCGAGCTCCTACAATGAGCAGTTCTTC. Residues: CASSSSSYNEQFF. The whole variable domain, filled in from reference TRBV5-1 and TRBJ2-1, reads KAGVTQTPRYLIKTRGQQVTLSCSPISGHRSVSWYQQTPGQGLQFLFEYFSETQRNKGNFPGRFSGRQFSNSRSEMNVSTLELGDSALYLCASSSSSYNEQFFGPGTRLTVL.

The V and J genes are TRBV28 and TRBJ2-2; possibly TRBD1 for D (5 bases). Germline CDR1 is MDHEN and CDR2 is SYDVKM. The CDR3 totals 14 residues. V dropped 3 bases and J dropped 4 bases, with 9 bases sitting between them. CDR3 sequence reads: CASSFTGFTGELFF. The CDR3 region has the DNA TGTGCCAGCAGTTTTACAGGATTCACCGGGGAGCTGTTTTTT.